The 30 T cell receptor beta chains reported below all come from one sample, sequenced in a study of blood T cells in healthy people across ages. It was with a sample-barcoded 5' primer and a J-beta primer mix that a second PCR of about 6 to 12 cycles was run. TCRdb passed the 5' RACE reads through MiXCR, listing each CDR3 protein once. This table holds more than 1 million distinct CDR3 sequences, around 43% found once. The sample comprised blood. Every receptor here comes from a woman aged 55-69 years in good health.

This clonotype was seen a few times. This rearrangement joins TRBV6-1 to TRBJ2-7; no clear D gene. The J call may not be correct, given that the DNA end is closer to TRBJ2-5. The CDR3 runs 13 residues. From germline, CDR1 is MNHNS and CDR2 SASEGT. CDR3 amino acids: CASSEALIETQYF. CDR3 nucleotide sequence: TGTGCCAGCAGTGAAGCTCTGATCGAGACCCAGTACTTC.

The chain has TRBV20-1 and TRBJ2-7; D perhaps matches TRBD2 (5 bases). The J call could be wrong; TRBJ2-5 is a better fit for the DNA end. Germline assignment: CDR1 DFQATT and CDR2 SNEGSKA (reference sequence). The CDR3 has 15 residues. CDR3: CSASVGIPRRETQYF. The CDR3 bases are TGCAGTGCTAGCGTCGGGATCCCCCGGAGAGAGACCCAGTACTTC.

The V call is TRBV20-1, the J call TRBJ2-5; the D is unclear. The CDR3 spans 15 residues. Per the germline V gene, CDR1 is DFQATT and CDR2 is SNEGSKA (reference sequence). The ends were cut back, 1 base at V and 3 bases at J, with 15 bases in the middle. The CDR3 sequence: CSARVAGQWEETQYF. The DNA of the CDR3 is TGCAGTGCTAGAGTAGCCGGCCAGTGGGAAGAGACCCAGTACTTC.

The rearrangement links TRBV20-1 to TRBJ2-3; TRBD2 matches 8 bases. The germline CDR1 and CDR2 sequences are DFQATT and SNEGSKA (reference sequence). The CDR3 consists of 19 residues. V shed 6 bases and J 5 bases; nucleotides not matched to a gene: 25. DNA of the CDR3: TGCAGTGCCAGCCTCACTAGCGGAGGTCCCCCTCTTTCGGGAGATACGCAGTATTTT. Its protein product is CSASLTSGGPPLSGDTQYF.

In DNA form, the CDR3 reads TGTGCCAGCAGTGTACAGGGACCCTATGGCTACACCTTC. Translating gives CASSVQGPYGYTF. This rearrangement joins TRBV6-1 to TRBJ1-2; D perhaps matches TRBD1 (6 bases). CDR1 and CDR2 (germline): MNHNS, SASEGT. This CDR3 has 13 residues. Trimming removed 4 bases at V and 4 bases at J, with 10 bases between.

This clonotype was recorded a few times. The chain has TRBV5-5 and TRBJ2-4, with D possibly called TRBD1 or TRBD2 (5 bases each). From germline, CDR1 is SGHKS and CDR2 YYEKEE (reference sequence). V was shortened by 1 base and J by 7 bases, with 15 bases between the two germline ends. CDR3 length: 15 residues. CDR3 loop: CASSLRNWGGNIQYF. CDR3 DNA: TGTGCCAGCAGCTTGAGGAATTGGGGCGGGAACATTCAGTACTTC.

V gene TRBV20-1 combines with J gene TRBJ1-1; 10 bases are a match to TRBD1. The CDR3 is 13 residues long. J was trimmed by 8 bases and V by 5 bases; bases with no gene match: 8. The germline gives CDR1 DFQATT, CDR2 SNEGSKA (reference sequence). The CDR3 region has the DNA TGCAGTGCTTTCGACAGGGGGCGACGGGAAGCTTTCTTT. Protein product: CSAFDRGRREAFF.

A few counts support this clonotype. The V call is TRBV20-1, the J call TRBJ2-5; D may be TRBD2 (5 bases). This CDR3 is 11 amino acids long. Between the trimmed V and J ends, which lost 3 bases and 11 bases, there was a span of 13 bases. In germline, CDR1 is DFQATT, CDR2 SNEGSKA (reference sequence). The CDR3 sequence: CSARRTGEQYF. CDR3 bases: TGCAGTGCTAGGCGGACTGGGGAGCAGTACTTC.

The V and J genes are TRBV29-1 and TRBJ2-3; 11 bases align to TRBD2. The CDR3 is 17 residues long. Trimming at V came to 0 bases and at J to 0 bases, leaving 5 bases not matched to a gene. Germline V gene sequence: CDR1 SQVTM, CDR2 ANQGSEA. The CDR3 DNA reads TGCAGCGTTGAAGATCCCGGGACTAGCGGTAGCACAGATACGCAGTATTTT. It codes for CSVEDPGTSGSTDTQYF.

This clonotype was observed a few times. The chain couples TRBV27 to TRBJ2-7; TRBD1 agrees at 8 bases. The CDR3 length is 15 residues. V gave up 3 bases and J gave up 4 bases; unmatched junction bases: 8. Per the germline V gene, CDR1 is MNHEY and CDR2 is SMNVEV (reference sequence). CDR3 nucleotide sequence: TGTGCCAGCAGTTTCCCGTCAGGGGGCTCGTACGAGCAGTACTTC. This encodes CASSFPSGGSYEQYF.

V gene TRBV6-5 combines with J gene TRBJ2-7, with 7 bases matching TRBD2. This CDR3 region has 14 residues. Germline-derived CDR1 and CDR2 are MNHEY and SVGAGI. J lost 3 bases, V lost 2 bases, and 4 bases had no gene match. The DNA of the CDR3 is TGTGCCAGCAGTTACGGGCGGGGGTACTACGAGCAGTACTTC. Translated: CASSYGRGYYEQYF.

The genes are TRBV9 and TRBJ2-5, with no clear D. The CDR3 consists of 16 residues. Trimming shortened V by 0 bases and J by 11 bases, and 23 bases separated the two germline ends. In germline, CDR1 is SGDLS, CDR2 YYNGEE. CDR3: CASSVDGASTPREQYF. The CDR3 DNA reads TGTGCCAGCAGCGTAGATGGAGCGAGCACCCCACGTGAGCAGTACTTC.

This chain uses TRBV27 with TRBJ1-2; a possible D gene is TRBD1 (6 bases). The CDR3 length is 14 residues. Trimming pared 8 bases from V and 8 bases from J, leaving 21 bases between. Germline V gives CDR1 MNHEY, CDR2 SMNVEV (reference sequence). The CDR3 spells CASSRLTGSGGYTF. The CDR3 DNA reads TGTGCCAGCTCCCGATTAACAGGGTCTGGCGGCTACACCTTC.

There are a few counts of this clonotype. This chain uses TRBV7-2 with TRBJ2-7; 7 positions agree with TRBD2. The V gene's germline CDR1 is SGHTA and CDR2 FQGNSA. CDR3 length: 14 amino acids. After removal of 6 bases from V and 7 bases from J, the junction contained 12 bases not matched to a gene. The CDR3 is CASRLSAGEREQYF. The CDR3 DNA reads TGTGCCAGCAGACTGTCGGCGGGAGAGCGAGAGCAGTACTTC.

This clonotype came up many times. A junction boundary mismatches the germline segment, possibly from a read error. J is TRBJ2-3 and V is TRBV11-2; D is undetermined. This CDR3 spans 12 amino acids. Looked up from germline, CDR1 is SGHAT and CDR2 is FQNNGV. The CDR3 DNA reads TGCGCCAGCAGCTTGTACGGGGATACGCAGTATTTT. Its translation is CASSLYGDTQYF.

The chain links TRBV11-2 to TRBJ2-3, with 7 bases that match TRBD2. Germline CDR1 is SGHAT and CDR2 is FQNNGV. V trimming: 5 bases; J trimming: 2 bases; junction bases outside the gene matches: 10. This CDR3 has 16 residues. The CDR3 reads CASSPPTSRYTDTQYF. The CDR3 DNA reads TGTGCCAGCAGCCCACCGACTAGCAGATACACAGATACGCAGTATTTT.

The rearrangement uses TRBV9 and TRBJ2-7, with a weak D call TRBD2 (5 bases). With 0 bases removed from V and 0 bases from J, the gap between germline ends came to 13 bases. Germline assignment: CDR1 SGDLS and CDR2 YYNGEE. CDR3 length: 16 amino acids. The CDR3 here is CASSVGGAVGSYEQYF. The CDR3 DNA follows: TGTGCCAGCAGCGTAGGGGGAGCAGTAGGCTCCTACGAGCAGTACTTC.

This clonotype turned up a few times. This rearrangement joins TRBV15 to TRBJ2-1, with D unclear. CDR1 is LNHNV and CDR2 is YYDKDF in the germline V gene (reference sequence). This CDR3 is built from 14 residues. V shed 3 bases and J shed 8 bases, with 14 bases lying between them. The CDR3 DNA follows: TGTGCCACCAGCAGGCCCTTTTCGGGCGATGAGCAGTTCTTC. This sequence encodes CATSRPFSGDEQFF. The full variable domain, completed using reference TRBV15 and TRBJ2-1, is DAMVIQNPRYQVTQFGKPVTLSCSQTLNHNVMYWYQQKSSQAPKLLFHYYDKDFNNEADTPDNFQSRRPNTSFCFLDIRSPGLGDTAMYLCATSRPFSGDEQFFGPGTRLTVL.

This rearrangement joins TRBV28 to TRBJ1-6; a weak D match, TRBD1 (5 bases). The germline V gene encodes CDR1 MDHEN and CDR2 SYDVKM. V was shortened by 11 bases and J by 5 bases, with 10 bases between the two germline ends. The CDR3 has 12 residues. In DNA, the CDR3 is TGTGCCCAGGGAACAAATAATTCACCCCTCCACTTT. This gives the protein CAQGTNNSPLHF. The full variable domain, rest sourced from reference TRBV28 and TRBJ1-6, is DVKVTQSSRYLVKRTGEKVFLECVQDMDHENMFWYRQDPGLGLRLIYFSYDVKMKEKGDIPEGYSVSREKKERFSLILESASTNQTSMYLCAQGTNNSPLHFGNGTRLTVT.

This chain uses TRBV12-3 or TRBV12-4 with TRBJ1-2; TRBD1 agrees at 9 bases. V trimming: 5 bases; J trimming: 2 bases; junction bases outside the gene matches: 6. The CDR3 covers 15 residues. CDR3 amino acids: CASSPQGAGNYGYTF. Written as DNA, the CDR3 is TGTGCCAGCAGTCCACAGGGGGCCGGAAACTATGGCTACACCTTC.

This chain links TRBV6-1 with TRBJ2-5, with D tentatively TRBD1 or TRBD2 (6 bases each). Germline loops: CDR1 MNHNS, CDR2 SASEGT. This CDR3 contains 14 residues. V was clipped by 9 bases and J by 4 bases, with 18 bases between them. Here the CDR3 reads CARRGVGFGETQYF. The CDR3 bases are TGTGCCAGGAGGGGGGTAGGGTTTGGAGAGACCCAGTACTTC.

This clonotype has more than one count but fewer than ten. The chain joins TRBV20-1 to TRBJ1-1; maybe TRBD1 (5 bases). In germline, CDR1 is DFQATT, CDR2 SNEGSKA (reference sequence). The V end was cut by 8 bases, the J end by 8 bases, with 18 bases between. This CDR3 is 12 amino acids long. CDR3 nucleotides: TGCAGTCCAAATGGCCAGGGTAGAGAAGCTTTCTTT. Protein product: CSPNGQGREAFF.

This clonotype was recorded once. The V and J genes are TRBV5-1 and TRBJ2-7; 8 nucleotides line up with TRBD1. With V trimmed by 5 bases and J by 2 bases, 12 bases remained unmatched. Germline lookup yields CDR1 SGHRS and CDR2 YFSETQ. This CDR3 is built from 16 residues. CDR3 sequence reads: CASSMGGTGGTYEQYF. CDR3 sequence (DNA): TGCGCCAGCAGTATGGGCGGGACAGGTGGCACCTACGAGCAGTACTTC.

Here the CDR3 reads CASSRTGPITQYF. CDR3 nucleotide sequence: TGTGCCAGCAGTCGGACAGGGCCCATCACGCAGTATTTT. The chain links TRBV12-3 or TRBV12-4 to TRBJ2-3; 8 nucleotides align to TRBD1. With V trimmed by 5 bases and J by 9 bases, 7 bases remained unmatched. This CDR3 has 13 amino acids.

The CDR3 sequence is CASSQDSSGSRSYEQYF. In DNA, the CDR3 is TGTGCCAGCAGCCAAGATTCCAGCGGGAGCAGGTCCTACGAGCAGTACTTC. This rearrangement joins TRBV3-1 to TRBJ2-7, with TRBD2 matching 8 bases. This CDR3 comprises 17 residues. V shed 0 bases, J shed 1 base, and the junction held 8 bases outside the gene matches. The germline gives CDR1 LGHDT, CDR2 YNNKEL (reference sequence).

This sequence joins TRBV20-1 and TRBJ2-7; 8 nucleotides align to TRBD2. The CDR3 totals 17 residues. With 4 bases clipped from V and 2 bases from J, the junction kept 16 bases outside the gene matches. Germline V CDR1 and CDR2: DFQATT, SNEGSKA (reference sequence). CDR3 residues: CSATGIGSGRLTYEQYF. The DNA for the CDR3 is TGCAGTGCTACGGGAATAGGGAGCGGGAGATTGACCTACGAGCAGTACTTC.

The rearrangement links TRBV7-6 to TRBJ1-1; tentative D call: TRBD1 (5 bases). Trimming removed 5 bases from V and 5 bases from J, with 15 bases in between. The CDR3 has 14 residues. Per germline, CDR1 SGHVS and CDR2 FNYEAQ. CDR3 protein: CASSLIEWGTEAFF. CDR3 in DNA: TGTGCCAGCAGCCTAATCGAATGGGGGACTGAAGCTTTCTTT.

The chain carries TRBV6-5 and TRBJ1-3, with a weak D call TRBD1 (5 bases). Per germline, CDR1 MNHEY and CDR2 SVGAGI. V was trimmed by 0 bases and J by 0 bases, leaving 18 bases between them. The CDR3 is 19 residues long. CDR3: CASSYSLPTARVSGNTIYF. The CDR3 DNA follows: TGTGCCAGCAGTTACTCTTTACCAACGGCCAGGGTCTCTGGAAACACCATATATTTT.

This clonotype was detected ten times or more. This chain's CDR3 is CASSFLAEETQYF. CDR3 coding DNA: TGTGCCAGCAGTTTCTTGGCCGAAGAGACCCAGTACTTC. V gene TRBV12-3 or TRBV12-4 combines with J gene TRBJ2-5; no clear D gene. The CDR3 is 13 amino acids. V gave up 3 bases and J gave up 3 bases, with 8 bases separating them.

The V and J genes are TRBV7-2 and TRBJ1-5; D perhaps matches TRBD1 (5 bases). V was cut by 2 bases and J by 2 bases, with 10 bases left in between. Germline-derived CDR1 and CDR2 are SGHTA and FQGNSA. CDR3 length: 15 amino acids. The CDR3 reads CASSLTRVGNQPQHF. The CDR3, as DNA: TGTGCCAGCAGCTTAACCAGGGTGGGCAATCAGCCCCAGCATTTT.